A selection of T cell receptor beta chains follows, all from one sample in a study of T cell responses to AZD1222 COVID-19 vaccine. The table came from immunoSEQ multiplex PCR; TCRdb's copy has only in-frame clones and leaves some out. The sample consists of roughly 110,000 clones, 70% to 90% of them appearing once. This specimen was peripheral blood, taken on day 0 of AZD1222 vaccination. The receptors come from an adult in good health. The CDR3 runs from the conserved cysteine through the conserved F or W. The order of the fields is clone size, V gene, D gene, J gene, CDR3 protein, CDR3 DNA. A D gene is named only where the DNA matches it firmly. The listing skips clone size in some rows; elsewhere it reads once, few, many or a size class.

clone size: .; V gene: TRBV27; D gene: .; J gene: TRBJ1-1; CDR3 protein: CASSFGRTNTEAFF; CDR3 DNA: TGTGCCAGCAGTTTCGGGCGAACGAACACTGAAGCTTTCTTT
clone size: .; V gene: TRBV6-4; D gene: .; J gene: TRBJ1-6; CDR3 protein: CASSDSGFNSPLHF; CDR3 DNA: TGTGCCAGCAGTGACTCTGGGTTTAATTCACCCCTCCACTTT
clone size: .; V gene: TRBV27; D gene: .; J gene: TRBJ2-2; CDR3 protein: CASKSGNTGELFF; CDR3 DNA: TGTGCCAGCAAGTCAGGGAACACCGGGGAGCTGTTTTTT
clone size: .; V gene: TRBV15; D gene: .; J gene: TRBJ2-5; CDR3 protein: CATSRVGLETKTRTQYF; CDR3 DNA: TGTGCCACCAGCAGAGTGGGCCTAGAGACAAAAACGAGGACCCAGTACTTC
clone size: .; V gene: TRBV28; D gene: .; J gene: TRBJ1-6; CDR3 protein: CASNRHSRDSPLHF; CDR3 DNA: TGTGCCAGCAATCGACACTCCCGGGATTCACCCCTCCACTTT
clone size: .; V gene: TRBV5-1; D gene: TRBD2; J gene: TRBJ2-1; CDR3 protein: CASGSPTSGRWNEQFF; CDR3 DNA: TGCGCCAGCGGATCCCCCACTAGCGGGAGATGGAATGAGCAGTTCTTC
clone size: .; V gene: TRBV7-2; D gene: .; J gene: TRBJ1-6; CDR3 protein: CASSPRESSYNSPLHF; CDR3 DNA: TGTGCCAGCAGCCCCCGGGAGAGCTCCTATAATTCACCCCTCCACTTT
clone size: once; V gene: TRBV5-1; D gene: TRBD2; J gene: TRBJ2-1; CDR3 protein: CASSPTSGRENEQFF; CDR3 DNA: TGCGCCAGCAGCCCTACTAGCGGGAGGGAAAATGAGCAGTTCTTC
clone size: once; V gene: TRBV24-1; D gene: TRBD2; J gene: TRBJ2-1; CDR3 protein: CATSGGTSGQSSYNEQFF; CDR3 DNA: TGTGCCACCAGTGGAGGGACTAGCGGGCAGAGCTCCTACAATGAGCAGTTCTTC
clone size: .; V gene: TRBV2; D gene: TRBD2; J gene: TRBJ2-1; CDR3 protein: CASSEGGGRVYNEQFF; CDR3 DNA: TGTGCCAGCAGTGAAGGAGGCGGGAGGGTTTACAATGAGCAGTTCTTC
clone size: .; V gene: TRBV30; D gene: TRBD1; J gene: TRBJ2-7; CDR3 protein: CAWSVPNRGSYEQYF; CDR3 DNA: TGTGCCTGGAGTGTCCCCAACAGGGGATCCTACGAGCAGTACTTC
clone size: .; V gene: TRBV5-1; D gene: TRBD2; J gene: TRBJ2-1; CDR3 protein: CASTLGGRAIDEQFF; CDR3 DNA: TGCGCCAGCACTTTGGGCGGGAGGGCGATAGATGAGCAGTTCTTC
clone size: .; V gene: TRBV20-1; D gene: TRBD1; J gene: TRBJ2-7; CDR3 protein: CSASRDRAYEQYF; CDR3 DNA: TGCAGTGCTAGTCGGGACAGGGCCTACGAGCAGTACTTC
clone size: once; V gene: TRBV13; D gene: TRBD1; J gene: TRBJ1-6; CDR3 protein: CASSLEGQGRNSPLHF; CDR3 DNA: TGTGCCAGCAGCTTAGAAGGACAGGGGCGCAATTCACCCCTCCACTTT
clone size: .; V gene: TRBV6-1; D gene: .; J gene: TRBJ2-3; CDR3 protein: CASSESDTQYF; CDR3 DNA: TGTGCCAGCAGTGAGTCAGATACGCAGTATTTT
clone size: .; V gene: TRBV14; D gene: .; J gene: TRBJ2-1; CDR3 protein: CASRGIGSGTYNEQFF; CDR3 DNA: TGTGCCAGCAGGGGGATTGGTAGCGGAACCTACAATGAGCAGTTCTTC
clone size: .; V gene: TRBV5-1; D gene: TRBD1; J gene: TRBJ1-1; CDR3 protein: CASSLNRGQGVDTEAFF; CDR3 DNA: TGCGCCAGCAGCTTGAACAGGGGGCAGGGTGTGGACACTGAAGCTTTCTTT
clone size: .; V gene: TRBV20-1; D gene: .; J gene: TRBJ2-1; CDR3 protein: CSASLARFDEQFF; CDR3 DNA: TGCAGTGCTAGTCTGGCGAGATTCGATGAGCAGTTCTTC
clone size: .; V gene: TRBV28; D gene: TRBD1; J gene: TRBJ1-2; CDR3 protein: CASSLWDDRGKDPYNYGYTF; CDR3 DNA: TGTGCCAGCAGTTTATGGGATGACAGGGGGAAAGATCCCTATAACTATGGCTACACCTTC
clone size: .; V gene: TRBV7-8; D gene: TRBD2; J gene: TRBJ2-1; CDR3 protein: CASSLAGLAVYNEQFF; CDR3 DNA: TGTGCCAGCAGCTTAGCGGGACTAGCGGTCTACAATGAGCAGTTCTTC
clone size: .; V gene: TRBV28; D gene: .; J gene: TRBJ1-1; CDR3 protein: CASSLWGDTEAFF; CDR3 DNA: TGTGCCAGCAGTTTATGGGGGGACACTGAAGCTTTCTTT
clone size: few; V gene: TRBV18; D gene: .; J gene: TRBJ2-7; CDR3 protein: CASSPPSESSLRQYF; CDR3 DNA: TGTGCCAGCTCACCACCGAGCGAGAGTTCCCTTCGGCAGTACTTC
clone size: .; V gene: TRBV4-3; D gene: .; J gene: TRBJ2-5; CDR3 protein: CASSQGGGPTGTQYF; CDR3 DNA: TGCGCCAGCAGCCAAGGTGGCGGACCAACGGGGACCCAGTACTTC
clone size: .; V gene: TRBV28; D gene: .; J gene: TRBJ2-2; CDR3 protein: CASLARNTGELFF; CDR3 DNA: TGTGCCAGCTTGGCCCGAAACACCGGGGAGCTGTTTTTT
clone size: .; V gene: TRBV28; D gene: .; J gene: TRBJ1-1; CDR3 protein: CASSLYGGVNTEAFF; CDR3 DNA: TGTGCCAGCAGTTTATATGGGGGGGTCAACACTGAAGCTTTCTTT
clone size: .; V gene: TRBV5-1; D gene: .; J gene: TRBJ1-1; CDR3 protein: CASSLRGSSGPTTEAFF; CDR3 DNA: TGCGCCAGCAGCTTGAGGGGGTCATCAGGACCAACGACGGAAGCTTTCTTT
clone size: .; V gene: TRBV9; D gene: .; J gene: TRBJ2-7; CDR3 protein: CASSAATIQGEQYF; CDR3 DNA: TGTGCCAGCAGCGCCGCGACTATTCAGGGCGAGCAGTACTTC
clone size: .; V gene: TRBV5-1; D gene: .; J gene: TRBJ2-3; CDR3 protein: CASSFPLGAGDRLTDTQYF; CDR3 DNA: TGCGCCAGCAGCTTCCCCTTAGGGGCAGGGGATCGTCTGACAGATACGCAGTATTTT
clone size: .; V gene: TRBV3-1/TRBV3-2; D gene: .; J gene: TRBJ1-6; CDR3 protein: CASSHYRVLGWNSPLHF; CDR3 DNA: TGTGCCAGCAGCCATTACAGAGTCCTGGGTTGGAATTCACCCCTCCACTTT
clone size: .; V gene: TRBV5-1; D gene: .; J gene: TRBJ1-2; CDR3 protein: CASSLAVNYGYTF; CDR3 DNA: TGCGCCAGCAGTCTTGCGGTGAACTATGGCTACACCTTC
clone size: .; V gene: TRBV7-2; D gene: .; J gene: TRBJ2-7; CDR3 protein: CASSLAPVGYEQYF; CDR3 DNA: TGTGCCAGCAGCTTAGCACCAGTTGGCTACGAGCAGTACTTC
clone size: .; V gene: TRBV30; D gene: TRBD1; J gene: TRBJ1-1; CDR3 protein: CAWRGTGITEAFF; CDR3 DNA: TGTGCCTGGAGGGGGACAGGGATCACTGAAGCTTTCTTT
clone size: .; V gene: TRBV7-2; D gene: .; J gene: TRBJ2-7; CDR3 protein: CASSAYRGEQYF; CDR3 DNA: TGTGCCAGCAGCGCTTATAGAGGGGAGCAGTACTTC
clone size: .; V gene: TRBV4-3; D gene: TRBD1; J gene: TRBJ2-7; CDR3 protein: CASSPTGWGGEQYF; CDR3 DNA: TGCGCCAGCAGCCCGACAGGGTGGGGTGGCGAGCAGTACTTC
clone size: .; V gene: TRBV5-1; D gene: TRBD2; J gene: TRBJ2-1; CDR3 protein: CASSLGLATNEQFF; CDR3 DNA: TGCGCCAGCAGCTTGGGACTAGCGACGAATGAGCAGTTCTTC
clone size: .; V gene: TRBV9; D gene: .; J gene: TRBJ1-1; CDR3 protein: CASSGRGVNTEAFF; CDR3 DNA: TGTGCCAGCAGCGGGCGGGGGGTGAACACTGAAGCTTTCTTT
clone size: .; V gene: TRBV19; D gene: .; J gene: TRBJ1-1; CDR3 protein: CASSKRDGRNTEAFF; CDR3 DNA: TGTGCCAGTAGTAAACGGGACGGACGGAACACTGAAGCTTTCTTT
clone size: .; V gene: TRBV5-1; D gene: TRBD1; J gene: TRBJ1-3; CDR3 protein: CASSPQQGAGNTIYF; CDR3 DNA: TGCGCCAGCAGCCCGCAACAGGGGGCGGGAAACACCATATATTTT
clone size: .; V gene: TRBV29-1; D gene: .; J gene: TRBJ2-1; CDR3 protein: CSVEIFRGLSDHNEQFF; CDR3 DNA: TGCAGCGTTGAAATTTTCAGGGGCCTTTCCGACCACAATGAGCAGTTCTTC
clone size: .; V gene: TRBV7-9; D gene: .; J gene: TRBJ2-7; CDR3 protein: CASSLEEGSYEQYF; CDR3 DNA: TGTGCCAGCAGCTTAGAGGAGGGTAGCTACGAGCAGTACTTC
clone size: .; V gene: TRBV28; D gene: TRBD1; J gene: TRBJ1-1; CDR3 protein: CASSYRGSLAFF; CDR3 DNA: TGTGCCAGCAGTTACAGGGGTTCTTTAGCTTTCTTT
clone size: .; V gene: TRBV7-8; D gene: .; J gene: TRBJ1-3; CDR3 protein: CASSLEVSSGNTIYF; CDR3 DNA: TGTGCCAGCAGCTTAGAAGTCTCCTCTGGAAACACCATATATTTT
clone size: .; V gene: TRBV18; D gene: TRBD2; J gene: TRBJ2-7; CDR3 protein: CASSPQLAGLAYEQYF; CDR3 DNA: TGTGCCAGCTCACCACAACTAGCGGGCCTAGCCTACGAGCAGTACTTC